This TCR beta chain was sequenced in a study of T cell repertoires in cytomegalovirus infection. This CDR3 contains 12 residues. CDR1 SEHNR and CDR2 FQNEAQ come from the germline V gene (reference sequence). V lost 11 bases and J lost 5; bases outside the gene matches: 8. TCRdb reprocessed the reads with MiXCR, giving one entry per CDR3 protein. The table shows approximately 250,000 distinct CDR3 sequences, with roughly 6.5% occurring only once. The clonotype originates from a human donor in good health (CMV status not recorded). Some clones in this sample may be carry-over from other donors' samples. The sample taken for sequencing was PBMCs. This chain joins TRBV7-9 and TRBJ2-7; the match to TRBD2 covers 8 bases. This CDR3 is CAFRTSPNEQYF. DNA for the CDR3: TGTGCCTTCAGGACTAGCCCCAACGAGCAGTACTTC. Filled out from reference TRBV7-9 and TRBJ2-7, the complete variable domain reads DTGVSQNPRHKITKRGQNVTFRCDPISEHNRLYWYRQTLGQGPEFLTYFQNEAQLEKSRLLSDRFSAERPKGSFSTLEIQRTEQGDSAMYLCAFRTSPNEQYFGPGTRLTVT.